The 9 T cell receptor beta chains reported below all come from one sample, sequenced in a study of blood T cell repertoires in COVID-19. Here immunoSEQ multiplex PCR was the method, and the copy in TCRdb shows in-frame clones only, minus some. Here the sample spans more than 250,000 clones, 75% to 90% being singletons. Sequencing was done on a sample of PBMCs or T cells enriched from blood (not recorded which). The receptors were gathered from a man under 40 who had recovered from COVID-19.

This chain uses TRBV18 with TRBJ1-1, with D perhaps TRBD1 (6 bases). There are 14 residues in the CDR3. Germline V gene lookup returns CDR1 KGHSH and CDR2 LQKENI. V was trimmed by 2 bases and J by 3 bases, leaving 10 bases between them. CDR3 loop: CASSPGGRDTEAFF. The CDR3 DNA reads TGTGCCAGCTCACCAGGGGGCAGGGACACTGAAGCTTTCTTT.

The rearrangement uses TRBV12-3 or TRBV12-4 and TRBJ1-5, with unresolved D. CDR3 length equals 13 residues. V lost 6 bases to trimming and J lost 6 bases, with 12 bases between them. The chain's CDR3 is CASRESLTQPQHF. In DNA, the CDR3 is TGTGCCAGCAGGGAGAGTTTAACTCAGCCCCAGCATTTT.

The chain recombines TRBV18 with TRBJ1-1, with TRBD1 identical over 11 bases. This CDR3 contains 16 residues. Looked up from germline, CDR1 is KGHSH and CDR2 is LQKENI. The junction had 4 bases not matched to a gene; V was cut back by 4 bases and J by 0 bases. The CDR3 sequence: CASSLGTGGLNTEAFF. CDR3 coding DNA: TGTGCCAGCTCACTCGGGACAGGGGGTTTGAACACTGAAGCTTTCTTT.

The rearrangement joins TRBV30 to TRBJ1-5, with D tentatively TRBD1 (6 bases). The V gene's germline CDR1 is GTSNPN and CDR2 SVGIG (reference sequence). This CDR3 region has 14 residues. The ends were cut back, 1 base at V and 7 bases at J, with 14 bases in the middle. The CDR3 spells CAWSGKQGWQPQHF. CDR3 sequence (DNA): TGTGCCTGGAGTGGGAAACAGGGATGGCAGCCCCAGCATTTT. The variable domain in full, with the rest retrieved from reference TRBV30 and TRBJ1-5, is SQTIHQWPATLVQPVGSPLSLECTVEGTSNPNLYWYRQAAGRGLQLLFYSVGIGQISSEVPQNLSASRPQDRQFILSSKKLLLSDSGFYLCAWSGKQGWQPQHFGDGTRLSIL.

This chain connects TRBV5-4 to TRBJ2-5; TRBD1 is a possible D gene (5 bases). Germline lookup yields CDR1 SGHNT and CDR2 YYREEE (reference sequence). The CDR3 runs 14 residues. Deletions cut 1 base from V and 2 bases from J, with 9 bases between. In DNA, the CDR3 is TGTGCCAGCAGCTTGTCAAGGGGACAAGAGACCCAGTACTTC. Translated, it gives CASSLSRGQETQYF.

This clone showed up just a few times. V usage is TRBV3-1 (or the pseudogene TRBV3-2) and J usage is TRBJ1-6, with 9 nucleotides matching TRBD1. The CDR3 is 14 amino acids. V dropped 3 bases and J dropped 9; count of bases not matched to a gene: 3. Germline CDR1 reads LGHDT; CDR2 reads YNNKEL (reference sequence). The CDR3 DNA reads TGTGCCAGCAGCCAGGGGACAGGGCTTTCACCCCTCCACTTT. This translates into CASSQGTGLSPLHF.

The chain employs TRBV5-1 and TRBJ2-3; 10 nucleotides agree with TRBD2. The V segment lost 2 bases and the J segment 7 bases; nucleotides outside the gene matches: 7. CDR3 length: 15 residues. Germline V gene lookup returns CDR1 SGHRS and CDR2 YFSETQ. The CDR3 loop is CASSLSGGAGNTQYF. The CDR3 DNA reads TGCGCCAGCAGCTTAAGCGGGGGGGCGGGAAATACGCAGTATTTT.

The chain uses TRBV7-8 and TRBJ2-2; the match to TRBD2 covers 7 bases. CDR1 is SGHVS and CDR2 is FQNEAQ in the germline V gene. V lost 3 bases to trimming and J lost 5 bases; unmatched junction nucleotides: 3. The CDR3 consists of 14 residues. The CDR3 sequence is CASSLPGGTGELFF. Here the CDR3 DNA reads TGTGCCAGCAGCTTGCCGGGAGGTACCGGGGAGCTGTTTTTT.

The chain joins TRBV9 to TRBJ1-2; TRBD1 matches at 8 bases. V lost 0 bases to trimming and J lost 2 bases; unmatched junction nucleotides: 3. Germline CDR1 SGDLS, CDR2 YYNGEE. The CDR3 extends over 15 amino acids. CDR3 residues: CASSVATGANYGYTF. For the CDR3, the DNA is TGTGCCAGCAGCGTAGCGACAGGGGCAAACTATGGCTACACCTTC.